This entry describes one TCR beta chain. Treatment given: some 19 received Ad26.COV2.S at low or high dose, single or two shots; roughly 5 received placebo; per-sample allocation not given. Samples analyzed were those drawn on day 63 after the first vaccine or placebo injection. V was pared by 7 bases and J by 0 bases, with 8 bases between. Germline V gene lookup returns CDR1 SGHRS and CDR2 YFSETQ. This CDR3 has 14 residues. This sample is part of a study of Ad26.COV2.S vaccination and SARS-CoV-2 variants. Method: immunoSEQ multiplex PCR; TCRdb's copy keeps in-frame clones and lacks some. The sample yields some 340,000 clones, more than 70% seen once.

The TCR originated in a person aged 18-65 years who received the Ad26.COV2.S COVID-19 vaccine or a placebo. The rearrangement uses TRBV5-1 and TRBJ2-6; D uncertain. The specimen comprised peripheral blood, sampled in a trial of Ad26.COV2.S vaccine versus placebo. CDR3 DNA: TGCGCCAGCCTCGGCTACTCTGGGGCCAACGTCCTGACTTTC. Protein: CASLGYSGANVLTF. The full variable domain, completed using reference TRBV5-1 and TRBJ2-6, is KAGVTQTPRYLIKTRGQQVTLSCSPISGHRSVSWYQQTPGQGLQFLFEYFSETQRNKGNFPGRFSGRQFSNSRSEMNVSTLELGDSALYLCASLGYSGANVLTFGAGSRLTVL.